This T cell receptor (beta chain) was obtained from a study of shared clonotypes between healthy human individuals. Study context: There were three CD4 naive, three CD4 memory, two CD8 naive and one CD8 memory plates per donor. Study findings and constraints: The study drew on few donors, limiting represented genetic and exposure-history diversity. The sole specimen, blood, was sampled, and tissue repertoires likely differ. Clonotypes which were not shared had lower generation probabilities than clonotypes that all four donors shared.

A remark on this clone: Antigen unknown.

Repertoires were generated with immunoSEQ multiplex PCR, while TCRdb's copy carries only in-frame clones and drops some. Of around 2.5 million clones listed, approximately 93% are singletons. The V end was cut by 4 bases, the J end by 5 bases, with 11 bases between. Germline values: CDR1 SGHKS, CDR2 YYEKEE (reference sequence). The CDR3 is 13 residues long. The material sequenced was naive CD4+ T cells from PBMCs. Subset denoted: CD45RA+ positively selected. This clonotype was obtained from a man younger than 35 in good health. Some clones in this sample may be carry-over from other donors' samples. The rearrangement links TRBV5-5 to TRBJ2-3, with D perhaps given as TRBD1 or TRBD2 (5 bases each). This CDR3 is CASSLVGEDTQYF. CDR3 DNA sequence: TGTGCCAGCAGCCTGGTGGGGGAAGATACGCAGTATTTT.